A selection of T cell receptor beta chains follows, all from one sample in a study of blood T cell repertoires in COVID-19. Clones were sequenced by immunoSEQ multiplex PCR, and TCRdb holds only the in-frame ones, with some missing. The top ten hold around 1% of the sample, which has around 380,000 clones, roughly 77% seen once. The sample was peripheral blood. The source of these receptors is a human donor with acute or convalescent COVID-19. The donor label of this sample is uncertain. CDR3s include the opening cysteine and the closing phenylalanine or tryptophan. The order of the fields is clone size, D gene, J gene, V gene, CDR3 DNA, CDR3 protein. D genes are given only for firm matches. Size tells how often a clone was seen (once, few, many) or the class of an expanded clone, and some rows leave it out.

NA NA TRBJ1-2 TRBV10-3 TGTGCCATCGGATACGGGATGGACCTTAACTATGGCTACACCTTC CAIGYGMDLNYGYTF
NA NA TRBJ1-2 TRBV5-1 TGCGCCAGCAGCTTGGAGACAGGAGCTAACTATGGCTACACCTTC CASSLETGANYGYTF
once TRBD2 TRBJ2-2 TRBV4-2 TGTGCCAGCAGCTTTTCCCCGGGACTAGCGAACACCGGGGAGCTGTTTTTT CASSFSPGLANTGELFF
NA NA TRBJ2-1 TRBV11-2 TGTGCCAGCAGCGATCTAGGGGAAAAGGCAGGGGAGCAGTTCTTC CASSDLGEKAGEQFF
NA TRBD2 TRBJ2-1 TRBV27 TGTGCCAGCAGTTCCTTGCGGGGGGGGACTTACAATGAGCAGTTCTTC CASSSLRGGTYNEQFF
NA TRBD1 TRBJ1-3 TRBV3-1/TRBV3-2 TGTGCCAGCAGCCCACCTTGGGACAGGAACACCATATATTTT CASSPPWDRNTIYF
NA NA TRBJ2-5 TRBV5-1 TGCGCCAGCAGCTTGGCCTTTGGAGCCGGGGAGACCCAGTACTTC CASSLAFGAGETQYF
NA NA TRBJ1-1 TRBV9 TGTGCCAGCAGCGTAGAGGCAGGGCCTCTCACTGAAGCTTTCTTT CASSVEAGPLTEAFF
NA TRBD2 TRBJ2-2 TRBV5-1 TGCGCCAGCAGCTTGGGGGGACTAGGCACCGGGGAGCTGTTTTTT CASSLGGLGTGELFF
NA NA TRBJ2-1 TRBV5-4 TGTGCCAGCAGCTCCTCCGAGAACGTCAATGAGCAGTTCTTC CASSSSENVNEQFF
NA NA TRBJ1-1 TRBV7-9 TGTGCCAGCAGCCTCACTGAAGCTTTCTTT CASSLTEAFF
NA NA TRBJ1-4 TRBV7-9 TGTGCCAGCGGACTTGGAAGCGGAGTTATTGCAACTAATGAAAAACTGTTTTTT CASGLGSGVIATNEKLFF
NA TRBD1 TRBJ1-1 TRBV7-2 TGTGCCAGCAGTTGGACAGGGTTTGAAGCTTTCTTT CASSWTGFEAFF
NA NA TRBJ2-7 TRBV11-1 TGTGCCAGCAGCCCCTATTTCGGGTACGAGCAGTACTTC CASSPYFGYEQYF
NA TRBD2 TRBJ2-5 TRBV6-1 TGTGCCAGCAGTGAAGTTAGCGGGGGGCCTTTTGGAGAGACCCAGTACTTC CASSEVSGGPFGETQYF
NA NA TRBJ2-1 TRBV7-6 TGTGCCAGCAGCTTAGGACGAGGGCCTCCCTACAATGAGCAGTTCTTC CASSLGRGPPYNEQFF
NA NA TRBJ1-5 TRBV28 TGTGCCAGCAGTTTTTCAGGGAATAATCAGCCCCAGCATTTT CASSFSGNNQPQHF
NA NA TRBJ1-1 TRBV6-5 TGTGCCAGTTTAGGGGGTGACGCTGAAGCTTTCTTT CASLGGDAEAFF
NA NA TRBJ2-7 TRBV12-3/TRBV12-4 TGTGCCAGCAGCCTTCTACTCCCCTCCGAGCAGTACTTC CASSLLLPSEQYF
NA TRBD2 TRBJ2-3 TRBV6-6 TGTGCCAGCAGTCTAATCTCAAGACTAGCGGGGGTTCAAGATACGCAGTATTTT CASSLISRLAGVQDTQYF
NA NA TRBJ1-1 TRBV18 TGTGCCAGCTCACCAGGACAGCTAATGAACACTGAAGCTTTCTTT CASSPGQLMNTEAFF
NA NA TRBJ2-1 TRBV5-5 TGTGCCAGCAGCCCTGGACTCTACCCGCCCAACAATGAGCAGTTCTTC CASSPGLYPPNNEQFF
few TRBD1 TRBJ1-1 TRBV5-4 TGTGCCAGCAGCTACCGGGACAGGGGCACTGAAGCTTTCTTT CASSYRDRGTEAFF
NA NA TRBJ1-4 TRBV7-9 TGTGCCAGCAGCTTAGCGTCAGGGTTGGGGGAAAAACTGTTTTTT CASSLASGLGEKLFF
NA NA TRBJ2-3 TRBV18 TGTGCCAGCTCTCCAAAGGGGGCAGATACGCAGTATTTT CASSPKGADTQYF
NA NA TRBJ2-7 TRBV7-9 TGTGCCAGCAGCAGGGGGAGCTCCTACGAGCAGTACTTC CASSRGSSYEQYF
few NA TRBJ1-5 TRBV6-5 TGTGCCAGCAGTTACTCTTCGGGCGGGCGGCCCCAGCATTTT CASSYSSGGRPQHF
NA NA TRBJ2-7 TRBV6-5 TGTGCCGTCCAGGGGAACCTCTTCTACGAGCAGTACTTC CAVQGNLFYEQYF
NA TRBD2 TRBJ2-1 TRBV7-6 TGTGCCAGCAGCCCGGCCCGGGGACTATGGAATGAGCAGTTCTTC CASSPARGLWNEQFF
once NA TRBJ2-1 TRBV2 TGTGCCAGCAGTGTAGTTCGTGGGGGGAATGAGCAGTTCTTC CASSVVRGGNEQFF
NA NA TRBJ2-5 TRBV6-5 TGTGCCAGCAGGGGGGGTCGGTTGAGTGAGACCCAGTACTTC CASRGGRLSETQYF
NA TRBD1 TRBJ1-4 TRBV5-4 TGTGCCAGCAGCTTGAGGGACAGGGGGGCAACTAATGAAAAACTGTTTTTT CASSLRDRGATNEKLFF
NA NA TRBJ1-1 TRBV4-1 TGCGCCAGCAGCCAAGAAATCAGGGGCCCGAACACTGAAGCTTTCTTT CASSQEIRGPNTEAFF
NA NA TRBJ2-5 TRBV12-3/TRBV12-4 TGTGCCAGCAGGGCAGAAGAGACCCAGTACTTC CASRAEETQYF
NA TRBD1 TRBJ2-1 TRBV6-5 TGTGCCAGCAGTACTAGACAGGGGAGCTACAATGAGCAGTTCTTC CASSTRQGSYNEQFF
NA TRBD1 TRBJ2-1 TRBV7-9 TGTGCCAGCAGCTACGGACAGGGTTATCATGAGCAGTTCTTC CASSYGQGYHEQFF
NA NA TRBJ1-5 TRBV19 TGTGCCAGTAGTCGCAGGGGTCGTAGCAATCAGCCCCAGCATTTT CASSRRGRSNQPQHF
once NA TRBJ2-2 TRBV10-1 TGCGCCAGCTCGGGGGTGGGTTCGAACACCGGGGAGCTGTTTTTT CASSGVGSNTGELFF
once NA TRBJ2-2 TRBV5-1 TGCGCCAGCAGCAGGAGTATGGGAGCGAGCACCGGGGAGCTGTTTTTT CASSRSMGASTGELFF
NA NA TRBJ1-6 TRBV14 TGTGCCAGCAGCCAAGATCTCCGGTATAATTCACCCCTCCACTTT CASSQDLRYNSPLHF
NA TRBD2 TRBJ2-7 TRBV7-2 TGTGCCAGCAGCCCCAGGCCCGGGGCGGGAGGTTTTTACGAGCAGTACTTC CASSPRPGAGGFYEQYF
NA NA TRBJ1-1 TRBV5-5 TGTGCCAGCAGCCCTATCCAGGGTAGCACTGAAGCTTTCTTT CASSPIQGSTEAFF
once NA TRBJ1-5 TRBV18 TGTGCCAGTTCCGAGTATAGCAATCAGCCCCAGCATTTT CASSEYSNQPQHF
NA NA TRBJ2-7 TRBV29-1 TGCAGCGTAAGGCGGGGTTCCTACGAGCAGTACTTC CSVRRGSYEQYF
NA TRBD1 TRBJ1-5 TRBV6-2/TRBV6-3 TGTGCCAGCAGCGACAGGGGGGGGGATCAGCCCCAGCATTTT CASSDRGGDQPQHF
NA NA TRBJ1-4 TRBV7-6 TGTGCCAGCAGCTTAAGGACGAGGGCGACTAATGAAAAACTGTTTTTT CASSLRTRATNEKLFF
NA TRBD1 TRBJ2-7 TRBV19 TGTGCCAGTAGTATAGACAGGGGGACCTACGAGCAGTACTTC CASSIDRGTYEQYF
NA TRBD1 TRBJ1-2 TRBV27 TGTGCCAGCAGTCGGGGACAGCACTATGGCTACACCTTC CASSRGQHYGYTF
NA NA TRBJ1-1 TRBV18 TGTGCCAGCTCACCGGTAACCCAGGTGAACACTGAAGCTTTCTTT CASSPVTQVNTEAFF
once NA TRBJ1-5 TRBV7-2 TGTGCCAGCAGCTTCTTTCGGGGGGATCAGCCCCAGCATTTT CASSFFRGDQPQHF
NA TRBD1 TRBJ1-2 TRBV25-1 TGTGCCAGCAGTGAACAAGGGACAGTCTCCTATGGCTACACCTTC CASSEQGTVSYGYTF
NA TRBD2 TRBJ2-3 TRBV7-9 TGTGCCAGCAGCTTAGGACTAGCCTGGGGCACAGATACGCAGTATTTT CASSLGLAWGTDTQYF
few TRBD1 TRBJ2-3 TRBV2 TGTGCCAGCGGGGACAGTTCCCACACAGATACGCAGTATTTT CASGDSSHTDTQYF